A selection of T cell receptor beta chains follows, all from one sample in a study of spatial heterogeneity in lung cancer. TCRdb recomputed calls from the 5' RACE reads with MiXCR, one row per CDR3 protein. The sample includes some 40,000 distinct CDR3 sequences, approximately 5.5% of them seen just once. Material: PBMCs, obtained at surgery. The source of these receptors is a female donor with early-stage non-small cell lung cancer. Both conserved end residues are part of each CDR3. The order of the fields is CDR3 protein, CDR3 DNA, D gene, V gene, clone size, J gene. D genes are given only for firm matches. Size tells how often a clone was seen (once, few, many) or the class of an expanded clone, and some rows leave it out.

CDR3: CSAREGGRFMNTEAFF
DNA: TGCAGTGCTAGGGAGGGGGGCCGTTTCATGAACACTGAAGCTTTCTTT
D: NA
V: TRBV20-1
size: many
J: TRBJ1-1

CDR3: CASSAGPRAEAFF
DNA: TGTGCCAGCAGCGCGGGACCCAGGGCTGAAGCTTTCTTT
D: NA
V: TRBV9
size: many
J: TRBJ1-1

CDR3: CASSQDSSAATNYGYTF
DNA: TGTGCCAGCAGCCAAGATTCTTCAGCAGCAACTAACTATGGCTACACCTTC
D: NA
V: TRBV4-2
size: many
J: TRBJ1-2

CDR3: CASSFFPSDKTDGYTF
DNA: TGCGCCAGCAGCTTCTTTCCCTCAGACAAGACAGATGGCTACACCTTC
D: NA
V: TRBV5-1
size: many
J: TRBJ1-2

CDR3: CASSSFTSSNEQFF
DNA: TGTGCCAGCAGCTCCTTCACGTCGTCCAATGAGCAGTTCTTC
D: NA
V: TRBV5-5
size: many
J: TRBJ2-1

CDR3: CASSLASTGSDGELFF
DNA: TGTGCCAGCAGCTTAGCAAGTACAGGGTCCGACGGGGAGCTGTTTTTT
D: NA
V: TRBV7-9
size: many
J: TRBJ2-2

CDR3: CASSEGRNTEAFF
DNA: TGTGCCAGCAGTGAGGGTAGGAACACTGAAGCTTTCTTT
D: NA
V: TRBV2
size: NA
J: TRBJ1-1

CDR3: CASSLIRRGNTEAFF
DNA: TGTGCCAGCAGCTTAATAAGGAGGGGGAACACTGAAGCTTTCTTT
D: NA
V: TRBV7-3
size: NA
J: TRBJ1-1

CDR3: CASSETRGANTGELFF
DNA: TGTGCCAGCAGTGAAACCAGGGGGGCGAACACCGGGGAGCTGTTTTTT
D: NA
V: TRBV6-2/TRBV6-3
size: once
J: TRBJ2-2

CDR3: CASSLRGVSTDTQYF
DNA: TGCGCCAGCAGCTTGCGCGGGGTGAGCACAGATACGCAGTATTTT
D: NA
V: TRBV5-1
size: many
J: TRBJ2-3

CDR3: CASLRRGGGGEQFF
DNA: TGTGCCAGCCTCCGTCGCGGGGGAGGTGGTGAGCAGTTCTTC
D: TRBD2
V: TRBV6-5
size: few
J: TRBJ2-1